This T cell receptor (beta chain) is drawn from a study of regulatory and conventional T cells in RAG deficiency. Germline V lookup: CDR1 SEHNR, CDR2 FQNEAQ (reference sequence). The CDR3 has 15 amino acids. V gave up 2 bases and J gave up 1 base, with 11 bases separating them. The table lists this clone with a count of one. The target antigen is unknown. Study results and limitations: Omenn patients showed >90% Treg-Tconv overlap and shorter CDR3 lengths. In Omenn syndrome, sorted "Tregs" may be peripherally activated cells. Control T-cell subsets had markedly higher Shannon entropy and lower Simpson indices than RAG-deficient patients. Compared with controls, unique Treg TCR beta sequences dropped around 92-fold in Omenn syndrome and CID/AS.

The sorted regulatory T cells were CD4+, CD25-high and CD127-low, with genomic DNA sequenced. Sequencing used immunoSEQ multiplex PCR; TCRdb keeps in-frame clones, though not all of them. The profile covers roughly 20,000 clones, with roughly 90% appearing a single time and approximately 1.5% taken by the ten largest. These data also formed part of another study, on regulatory T cells. That paper adds: The primer mix had 52 TRBV and 13 TRBJ primers.

The source material was Tregs sorted from blood. The rearrangement joins TRBV7-9 to TRBJ2-5; either TRBD1 or TRBD2 may supply D (5 bases each). This sequence was found in a human donor in good health. CDR3 protein: CASSLPTGGQETQYF. The CDR3 bases are TGTGCCAGCAGCTTACCGACTGGGGGCCAAGAGACCCAGTACTTC.